These T cell receptor beta chains were read from a single sample in a study of cytomegalovirus exposure and HLA in healthy donors. Data came from immunoSEQ multiplex PCR; TCRdb stores just in-frame clones and leaves some out. The sample lists more than 85,000 clones; 79% were seen once. Sequencing input: PBMCs. The receptors were sampled from a female donor in good health and CMV-seropositive. CDR3s include the opening cysteine and the closing phenylalanine or tryptophan. Fields, in order: D gene, J gene, clone size, V gene, CDR3 DNA, CDR3 protein. A D gene is named only where the DNA matches it firmly. Clone size is not always given. Where it is, it says once, few, many or a class for expanded clones.

>NA|TRBJ2-7|few|TRBV11-2
TGTGCCAGCAGCTTAACCGGGGCCTACGAGCAGTACTTC
CASSLTGAYEQYF
>NA|TRBJ1-6|NA|TRBV21-1
TGTGCCAGCAGCAAAGGGCAGGGGAATTCACCCCTCCACTTT
CASSKGQGNSPLHF
>TRBD1|TRBJ1-2|few|TRBV19
TGTGCCAGTAGTACCAACTGGGACAGAGGAGGCTACACCTTC
CASSTNWDRGGYTF
>TRBD2|TRBJ2-7|NA|TRBV10-2
TGCGCCAGCAGACGTAGCGGGAGGGCCGACGAGCAGTACTTC
CASRRSGRADEQYF
>TRBD2|TRBJ2-5|NA|TRBV5-4
TGTGCCAGCAGCCTGGGACTAGCGGGAGGGGGGGAGACCCAGTACTTC
CASSLGLAGGGETQYF
>NA|TRBJ1-1|once|TRBV6-5
TGTGCCAGCAGGACCCTCGGAAGGGAGGAAGCTTTCTTT
CASRTLGREEAFF
>NA|TRBJ2-2|NA|TRBV5-5
TGTGCCAGCGGTCCCCAGGGAAACACCGGGGAGCTGTTTTTT
CASGPQGNTGELFF
>TRBD2|TRBJ2-3|once|TRBV30
TGTGCCGCGGGGACTAGCGGGAGGGGTCCTAGCACAGATACGCAGTATTTT
CAAGTSGRGPSTDTQYF
>TRBD1|TRBJ2-1|NA|TRBV7-8
TGTGCCAGCAGCTTAGGGAGGACAGGGTACAATGAGCAGTTCTTC
CASSLGRTGYNEQFF
>TRBD2|TRBJ2-3|few|TRBV27
TGTGCCAGCAGTTACCTGTCCGGACTAGCGGTCACAGATACGCAGTATTTT
CASSYLSGLAVTDTQYF